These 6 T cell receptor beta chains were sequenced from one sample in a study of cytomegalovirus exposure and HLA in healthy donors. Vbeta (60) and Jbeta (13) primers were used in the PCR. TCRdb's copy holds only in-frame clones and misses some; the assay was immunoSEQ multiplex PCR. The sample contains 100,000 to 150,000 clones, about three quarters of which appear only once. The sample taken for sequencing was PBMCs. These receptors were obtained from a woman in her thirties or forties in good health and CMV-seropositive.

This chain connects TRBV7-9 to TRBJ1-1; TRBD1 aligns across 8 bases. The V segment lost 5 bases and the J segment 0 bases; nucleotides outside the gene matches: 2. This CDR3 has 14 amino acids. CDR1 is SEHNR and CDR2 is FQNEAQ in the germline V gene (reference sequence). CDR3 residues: CASSPGQVNTEAFF. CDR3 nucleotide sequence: TGTGCCAGCAGCCCGGGACAGGTGAACACTGAAGCTTTCTTT.

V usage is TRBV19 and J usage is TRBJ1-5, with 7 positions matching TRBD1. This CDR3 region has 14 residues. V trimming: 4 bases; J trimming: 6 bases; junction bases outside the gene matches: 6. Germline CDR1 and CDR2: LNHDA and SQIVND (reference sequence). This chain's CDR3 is CASSTARGPQPQHF. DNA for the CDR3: TGTGCCAGTAGTACAGCAAGGGGGCCTCAGCCCCAGCATTTT.

Written as DNA, the CDR3 is TGTGCCAGCGGACAGGGAGAGAATGAGCAGTTCTTC. Its translation: CASGQGENEQFF. V usage is TRBV10-3 and J usage is TRBJ2-1; 8 nucleotides line up with TRBD1. The CDR3 spans 12 residues. The germline V gene encodes CDR1 ENHRY and CDR2 SYGVKD. J lost 7 bases, V lost 10 bases, and 6 bases had no gene match.

This CDR3 is CASSLEASGSGDEQFF. The CDR3 region has the DNA TGCGCCAGCAGCTTGGAAGCTAGCGGTTCCGGCGATGAGCAGTTCTTC. V and J are TRBV5-1 and TRBJ2-1, with 7 bases aligning to TRBD2. Germline assignment: CDR1 SGHRS and CDR2 YFSETQ. The CDR3 is 16 amino acids. V shed 0 bases and J 8 bases; nucleotides not matched to a gene: 11.

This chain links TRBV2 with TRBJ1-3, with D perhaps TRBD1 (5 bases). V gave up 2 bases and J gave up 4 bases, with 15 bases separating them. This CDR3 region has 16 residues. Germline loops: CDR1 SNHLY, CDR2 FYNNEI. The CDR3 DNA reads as TGTGCCAGCAGTGAATCCGACCCTCAGGGAGGAAACACCATATATTTT. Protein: CASSESDPQGGNTIYF.

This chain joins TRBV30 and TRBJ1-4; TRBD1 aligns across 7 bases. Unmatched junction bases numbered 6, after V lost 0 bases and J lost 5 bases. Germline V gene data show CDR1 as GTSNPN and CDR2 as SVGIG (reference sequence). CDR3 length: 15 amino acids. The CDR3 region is CAWSVRVTGNEKLFF. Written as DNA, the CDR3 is TGTGCCTGGAGTGTACGTGTGACAGGGAATGAAAAACTGTTTTTT.